Listed below are T cell receptor beta chains from one sample, sequenced in a study of vaccination and CD4 T cells after COVID-19. TCRdb reprocessed the PCR reads via MiXCR and lists one record per CDR3 protein. This sample has around 21,000 distinct CDR3 sequences, with roughly half found just once. The antigens for these receptors are not known. What was sequenced was CD4+ T cells from blood, cultured in vitro. All receptors derive from a human donor who had recovered from COVID-19. The conserved cysteine and the conserved F or W are not part of the CDR3 here.

TRBV14	13	TRBJ2-7	ASSQWDRPRYEQY
TRBV30	9	TRBJ1-2	AWADMRGYT
TRBV7-9	17	TRBJ1-1	ASSLEFAAGRGSNTEAF
TRBV11-2	14	TRBJ2-7	ASTVQVGVPSYEQY
TRBV6-1	10	TRBJ1-1	ASRARQLEAF
TRBV20-1	15	TRBJ1-2	SANNGTGRVPNYGYT
TRBV19	12	TRBJ1-1	ASSSTGFNTEAF
TRBV10-1	12	TRBJ2-1	ASSEFRTVNEQF
TRBV6-5	14	TRBJ2-7	ASSSGLAGGLGEQY
TRBV20-1	14	TRBJ2-6	SAIPGQNSGANVLT
TRBV20-1	11	TRBJ1-1	SASPGGATEAF
TRBV6-5	11	TRBJ1-1	ASSSLRDSQAF
TRBV11-2	17	TRBJ1-1	ASSPRNAGGGRPNTEAF
TRBV6-2/TRBV6-3	13	TRBJ1-6	ASSLGTGLSSPLH
TRBV6-1	11	TRBJ1-1	ASSPRGHTEAF
TRBV6-1	11	TRBJ1-6	ASKARRDSPLH
TRBV12-3/TRBV12-4	11	TRBJ2-7	ASSFGRGYEQY
TRBV12-3/TRBV12-4	12	TRBJ2-7	ASSLTGGSYEQY
TRBV5-4	13	TRBJ2-3	ASSADGLSTDTQY
TRBV28	11	TRBJ1-5	ASSVTKSGTQH
TRBV7-6	12	TRBJ1-3	ASSLGTSGNTIY
TRBV20-1	13	TRBJ2-1	SARAGTGDVDEQF
TRBV20-1	13	TRBJ2-1	SARDPGTVSNEQF
TRBV20-1	13	TRBJ2-4	SADDRALAKNIQY
TRBV15	14	TRBJ1-4	ATSRVGGSFNEKLF
TRBV7-2	14	TRBJ2-7	ASSLLAGVPPYEQY
TRBV24-1	13	TRBJ1-5	ATSDPGQSNQPQH
TRBV30	14	TRBJ1-1	AWGVLTPAGNTEAF
TRBV7-2	12	TRBJ2-2	ASSWGGATGELF
TRBV19	13	TRBJ2-2	ASSIDHWNTGELF
TRBV19	12	TRBJ1-2	ASKGTATTYGYT
TRBV20-1	13	TRBJ2-1	SARAGPSSYNEQF
TRBV27	11	TRBJ1-5	ASSLGAYQPQH
TRBV2	15	TRBJ2-2	ASSDLGDMAGTGELF
TRBV28	13	TRBJ1-1	ASSRQDRGNTEAF
TRBV24-1	13	TRBJ2-7	ATSDGGGSWNEQY
TRBV7-6	13	TRBJ2-5	ASSFSRGQGETQY
TRBV28	14	TRBJ2-5	ASTLRGDTRGETQY
TRBV29-1	11	TRBJ1-1	SVGAQGNTEAF
TRBV11-3	11	TRBJ1-2	ASSPGARGGYT
TRBV7-6	12	TRBJ2-3	ASSDRRGTDTQY
TRBV7-6	13	TRBJ2-2	ASSPVRGATGELF
TRBV20-1	14	TRBJ2-6	SARPSGASGANVLT
TRBV28	12	TRBJ2-7	ASSLQGPTYEQY
TRBV20-1	11	TRBJ2-7	SAPRGLSYEQY
TRBV20-1	12	TRBJ2-3	SALTSGSTDTQY
TRBV11-2	15	TRBJ1-2	ASSLFLGLQGAIGYT
TRBV9	13	TRBJ1-6	ASSPQGGRSEALH
TRBV5-5	13	TRBJ2-5	ASSLRDRYQETQY
TRBV20-1	15	TRBJ2-1	SAGRLGGSSGLDEQF
TRBV5-5	12	TRBJ1-2	ASSLYTEGYGYT
TRBV6-5	13	TRBJ1-6	ASSSGRGMNSPLH
TRBV11-2	14	TRBJ2-7	ASSPRLAGSPGEQY
TRBV2	10	TRBJ1-1	ASSEVNTEAF
TRBV20-1	13	TRBJ1-1	SARVLGRDVPEAF